The text below deals with one TCR beta chain. The antigen is unknown. Germline is not matched at one junction end, which may reflect a read error. Germline CDR1 and CDR2: SGHAT and FQNNGV. The CDR3 spans 13 residues. The protocol was immunoSEQ multiplex PCR, while the TCRdb copy is restricted to in-frame clones and leaves out a portion. Among some 50,000 clones listed, around 82% were seen once. The data originate from a study of OX40 agonist ivuxolimab in advanced cancers. Looking at the study overall: Participants averaged 60 years of age (range 23 to 79) and were roughly 80% male. Findings and caveats of the study: Near-lowest levels of clonal expansion characterized partial responders at 0.1-3.0 mg/kg.

The sequence came from an adult with an advanced solid tumor such as melanoma, head and neck, liver or kidney cancer. The chain joins TRBV11-2 to TRBJ1-1; no clear D gene. The source was CD4+ or CD8+ T cells sorted from blood, collected in a trial of the OX40 agonist ivuxolimab. CDR3 protein: CASSLGPDREAFF. The CDR3 region has the DNA TGTGCCAGCAGTTTAGGACCTGATAGGGAAGCTTTCTTT.